The 29 T cell receptor beta chains presented below share a single source sample, sequenced in a study of the immune and genomic landscape of osteosarcoma. The repertoire was sequenced with immunoSEQ multiplex PCR; TCRdb's copy has only in-frame clones and lacks some. The sample lists 10,000 to 12,000 clones, about 72% occurring once. The post-treatment osteosarcoma tumors were primary, local recurrence or metastasis specimens from poor-prognosis patients. Sequencing used osteosarcoma tumor tissue from the lung. The source is a human donor with osteosarcoma.

This clone was counted between two and nine times. This rearrangement joins TRBV2 to TRBJ2-5; D is unresolved. V gave up 8 bases and J gave up 2 bases, with 3 bases separating them. This CDR3 contains 10 residues. Germline V lookup: CDR1 SNHLY, CDR2 FYNNEI. The CDR3 coding sequence is TGTGCCAGCCGGCAAGAGACCCAGTACTTC. This codes for CASRQETQYF.

V usage is TRBV5-1 and J usage is TRBJ2-1; TRBD2 aligns across 12 bases. Trimming removed 2 bases from V and 8 bases from J; junction bases left unmatched: 5. Germline V gives CDR1 SGHRS, CDR2 YFSETQ. The CDR3 is 15 residues long. The chain's CDR3 is CASSFHLAGGDEQFF. DNA of the CDR3: TGCGCCAGCAGCTTCCACCTAGCGGGAGGGGATGAGCAGTTCTTC.

V is TRBV6-1 and J is TRBJ1-1; TRBD1 might be the D (5 bases). The CDR3 has 12 amino acids. Germline assignment: CDR1 MNHNS and CDR2 SASEGT. Trimming removed 4 bases from V and 9 bases from J, with 12 bases in between. CDR3 sequence: CASSGVGVKAFF. CDR3 nucleotide sequence: TGTGCCAGCAGTGGGGTAGGGGTTAAAGCTTTCTTT.

This clone was counted only a few times. This chain links TRBV7-3 with TRBJ1-1; D unclear. CDR1 and CDR2 (germline): SGHTA, FQGTGA. V was clipped by 6 bases and J by 0 bases, with 11 bases between them. The CDR3 consists of 14 residues. CDR3 DNA sequence: TGTGCCAGCAGAGACGGGTCCATGAACACTGAAGCTTTCTTT. It is translated as CASRDGSMNTEAFF.

This clone was counted between two and nine times. The gene calls are TRBV23-1 and TRBJ2-6; perhaps TRBD1 as D (6 bases). TRBV23-1 is marked as an open reading frame, function uncertain. The CDR3 is 16 amino acids. Trimming pared 3 bases from V and 10 bases from J, leaving 19 bases between. CDR3 loop: CASSQFRQEKKNVLTF. In DNA form, the CDR3 reads TGCGCCAGCAGTCAGTTTAGACAGGAGAAAAAAAACGTCCTGACTTTC.

This clone has a handful of counts. CDR3 coding DNA: TGTGCCAGCAGTGACGGGACAGGAGGAAACACCATATATTTT. This gives the protein CASSDGTGGNTIYF. The chain joins TRBV6-1 to TRBJ1-3, with TRBD1 matching 8 bases. The CDR3 has 14 amino acids. V shed 3 bases, J shed 4 bases, and the junction held 2 bases outside the gene matches. Germline CDR1 MNHNS, CDR2 SASEGT.

The gene calls are TRBV5-1 and TRBJ2-1; the match to TRBD2 covers 7 bases. Germline V CDR1 and CDR2: SGHRS, YFSETQ. The CDR3 runs to 13 residues. After removal of 3 bases from V and 7 bases from J, the junction contained 4 bases not matched to a gene. CDR3 DNA sequence: TGCGCCAGCAGCTGGCTCGGGGGGAATGAGCAGTTCTTC. Amino acid sequence: CASSWLGGNEQFF.

The V and J genes are TRBV28 and TRBJ1-1; D unclear. The CDR3 spans 15 residues. From germline, CDR1 is MDHEN and CDR2 SYDVKM. V lost 1 base to trimming and J lost 1 base, with 10 bases between them. This chain's CDR3 is CASSLFWTSNTEAFF. The CDR3 DNA reads as TGTGCCAGCAGTTTATTCTGGACGTCGAACACTGAAGCTTTCTTT.

This chain joins TRBV25-1 and TRBJ2-7, with TRBD2 identical over 7 bases. The CDR3 sequence is 18 residues long. Germline assignment: CDR1 MGHDK and CDR2 SYGVNS. After removal of 6 bases from V and 4 bases from J, the junction contained 21 bases not matched to a gene. The CDR3 spells CASRRDRGLAENVYEQYF. CDR3 nucleotides: TGTGCCAGCAGGAGAGACCGAGGGCTAGCGGAGAACGTATACGAGCAGTACTTC.

This sequence joins TRBV6-6 and TRBJ1-4; D is ambiguous. Germline lookup yields CDR1 MNHNY and CDR2 SVGAGI (reference sequence). CDR3 length: 16 amino acids. V was shortened by 4 bases and J by 0 bases, with 12 bases between the two germline ends. CDR3 bases: TGTGCCAGCAGTTTCCTTCCCCCCGCAACTAATGAAAAACTGTTTTTT. Its protein product is CASSFLPPATNEKLFF.

V and J are TRBV28 and TRBJ1-5; 7 bases match TRBD1. This CDR3 is built from 15 residues. Germline lookup yields CDR1 MDHEN and CDR2 SYDVKM. The V and J ends lost 7 bases and 3 bases, in that order; junction bases with no gene match: 9. CDR3: CASTRLGQDNQPQHF. CDR3 coding DNA: TGTGCCAGCACCCGATTAGGACAGGACAATCAGCCCCAGCATTTT.

The rearrangement uses TRBV9 and TRBJ2-1; tentatively, D is TRBD2 (6 bases). V lost 1 base to trimming and J lost 0 bases, with 8 bases between them. Germline loops: CDR1 SGDLS, CDR2 YYNGEE. CDR3 length: 15 residues. The chain's CDR3 is CASSVLGSSYNEQFF. CDR3 DNA: TGTGCCAGCAGCGTACTCGGGAGCTCCTACAATGAGCAGTTCTTC.

The chain employs TRBV7-8 and TRBJ2-2; 7 bases are shared with TRBD2. The V gene's germline CDR1 is SGHVS and CDR2 FQNEAQ. This CDR3 comprises 16 residues. Unmatched junction bases numbered 6, after V lost 5 bases and J lost 0 bases. CDR3 coding DNA: TGTGCCAGCAGCGCAAGGGCGGGGGCGAACACCGGGGAGCTGTTTTTT. Translation: CASSARAGANTGELFF. The full variable domain, completed using reference TRBV7-8 and TRBJ2-2, is GAGVSQSPRYKVAKRGQDVALRCDPISGHVSLFWYQQALGQGPEFLTYFQNEAQLDKSGLPSDRFFAERPEGSVSTLKIQRTQQEDSAVYLCASSARAGANTGELFFGEGSRLTVL.

This clone has a handful of counts. The chain combines TRBV9 with TRBJ1-2; no definite D call. Germline CDR1 and CDR2: SGDLS and YYNGEE. V shed 0 bases and J shed 1 base, with 10 bases lying between them. The CDR3 has 15 amino acids. In DNA, the CDR3 is TGTGCCAGCAGCGTAGTGGCAGGACTTAACTATGGCTACACCTTC. This encodes CASSVVAGLNYGYTF.

This clone was seen only a few times. The chain recombines TRBV9 with TRBJ1-6; D unresolved. CDR3 size: 14 residues. Trimming removed 0 bases from V and 5 bases from J, with 6 bases in between. The germline V gene encodes CDR1 SGDLS and CDR2 YYNGEE. The CDR3 loop is CASSVGGNNSPLHF. CDR3 nucleotide sequence: TGTGCCAGCAGCGTAGGCGGGAATAATTCACCCCTCCACTTT.

CDR3 protein: CASSLAGYCRAQYF. In nucleotides, the CDR3 is TGTGCCAGCAGTTTGGCCGGGTACTGCCGGGCCCAGTACTTC. The rearrangement links TRBV27 to TRBJ2-5; D unclear. Germline V gives CDR1 MNHEY, CDR2 SMNVEV (reference sequence). The ends were cut back, 3 bases at V and 9 bases at J, with 17 bases in the middle. The CDR3 is made up of 14 amino acids.

V is TRBV5-4 and J is TRBJ1-1, with TRBD1 identical over 11 bases. This CDR3 region has 16 residues. Germline V gives CDR1 SGHNT, CDR2 YYREEE (reference sequence). Unmatched junction bases numbered 5, after V lost 4 bases and J lost 0 bases. CDR3 sequence: CASSRGQGALNTEAFF. The CDR3 DNA is TGTGCCAGCAGCCGAGGACAGGGGGCATTGAACACTGAAGCTTTCTTT.

This clone appeared once. The chain joins TRBV5-1 to TRBJ1-4; D is ambiguous. The germline V gene has CDR1 SGHRS and CDR2 YFSETQ. The CDR3 is made up of 12 amino acids. Trimming removed 5 bases at V and 2 bases at J, with 4 bases between. CDR3 sequence reads: CASRQTNEKLFF. DNA of the CDR3: TGCGCCAGCAGACAGACTAATGAAAAACTGTTTTTT.

CDR3 nucleotides: TGTGCCTGGGTGGGACACCACAGGGTACCCCACTATGGCTACACCTTC. Translation gives CAWVGHHRVPHYGYTF. The chain has TRBV30 and TRBJ1-2; a weak D match, TRBD1 (6 bases). The CDR3 has 16 residues. Germline values: CDR1 GTSNPN, CDR2 SVGIG (reference sequence). The V end lost 5 bases, the J end lost 3 bases, and 22 bases lay between the germline ends.

This chain uses TRBV7-9 with TRBJ2-3; no reliable D call. V dropped 5 bases and J dropped 0 bases, with 9 bases sitting between them. Germline CDR1 SEHNR, CDR2 FQNEAQ (reference sequence). This CDR3 is 14 amino acids long. CDR3 in amino acids: CASSQRWSTDTQYF. The CDR3 DNA reads as TGTGCCAGCAGCCAGAGGTGGAGCACAGATACGCAGTATTTT.

The rearrangement uses TRBV5-8 and TRBJ2-1; D is undetermined. The CDR3 sequence is 16 residues long. Trimming stripped 4 bases from V and 8 bases from J, with 22 bases between. Germline lookup yields CDR1 SGHTS and CDR2 YDEGEE. This CDR3 is CASSNQFGLSGDEQFF. The CDR3 DNA is TGTGCCAGCAGCAACCAGTTTGGGTTAAGTGGCGATGAGCAGTTCTTC.

The V gene is TRBV28, the J gene TRBJ2-5; D remains unclear. The better agreement between TRBJ2-7 and the DNA end casts doubt on the J call. This CDR3 is 12 amino acids long. Germline lookup yields CDR1 MDHEN and CDR2 SYDVKM. This CDR3 reads CASSSNIYEQYF. For the CDR3, the DNA is TGTGCCAGCAGTTCAAACATCTACGAGCAGTACTTC.

The chain couples TRBV5-6 to TRBJ2-2; 9 nucleotides agree with TRBD1. The length of the CDR3 is 17 residues. The V gene end was trimmed by 4 bases and the J gene end by 0 bases; junction bases not matched to a gene: 7. CDR1 and CDR2 (germline): SGHDT, YYEEEE. The CDR3 DNA sequence: TGTGCCAGCAGCCTAACTAGACAGGGGGCGAACACCGGGGAGCTGTTTTTT. It codes for CASSLTRQGANTGELFF. Using reference TRBV5-6 and TRBJ2-2 for the parts outside the CDR3, the full variable domain is DAGVTQSPTHLIKTRGQQVTLRCSPKSGHDTVSWYQQALGQGPQFIFQYYEEEERQRGNFPDRFSGHQFPNYSSELNVNALLLGDSALYLCASSLTRQGANTGELFFGEGSRLTVL.

Concerning this clone: Relative to the germline gene, one junction end is altered; a read error may explain this. The chain couples TRBV7-3 to TRBJ2-5; 7 positions agree with TRBD1. Per germline, CDR1 SGHTA and CDR2 FQGTGA. There are 16 residues in the CDR3. In DNA, the CDR3 is TGTGCCAGCAGCTTTTACGGCCCGGGACAGCTGCAGGTTCTGAACTTC. It yields the protein CASSFYGPGQLQVLNF.

This rearrangement joins TRBV28 to TRBJ1-1, with 9 nucleotides matching TRBD1. The junction had 8 bases not matched to a gene; V was cut back by 5 bases and J by 4 bases. The CDR3 length is 15 residues. CDR1 and CDR2 from the germline V gene are MDHEN and SYDVKM. Here the CDR3 DNA reads TGTGCCAGCAGTCTGGGGGACAGGGTTGTCACTGAAGCTTTCTTT. It specifies CASSLGDRVVTEAFF.

This clone was picked up a small number of times. The chain carries TRBV2 and TRBJ1-5, with D unresolved. Germline CDR1 and CDR2: SNHLY and FYNNEI. V lost 3 bases and J lost 4, with 10 bases in between. The CDR3 has 14 amino acids. The CDR3, as DNA: TGTGCCAGCAGTGATCGGCAGTTAAATCAGCCCCAGCATTTT. Protein: CASSDRQLNQPQHF.

The CDR3 protein is CSVVSVQGEQYF. In DNA form, the CDR3 reads TGCAGCGTTGTATCCGTTCAGGGCGAGCAGTACTTC. This chain links TRBV29-1 with TRBJ2-7, with D maybe TRBD1 (5 bases). V shed 4 bases and J shed 6 bases, with 13 bases lying between them. CDR3 size: 12 residues. Looked up from germline, CDR1 is SQVTM and CDR2 is ANQGSEA.

This clone was observed a few times. This rearrangement joins TRBV19 to TRBJ1-6; 9 bases map to TRBD1. CDR1 is LNHDA, CDR2 SQIVND, per germline (reference sequence). CDR3 length: 14 amino acids. With 4 bases clipped from V and 13 bases from J, the junction kept 8 bases outside the gene matches. The CDR3 here is CASSSGQGISPLHF. CDR3 coding DNA: TGTGCCAGTAGTAGCGGACAGGGGATCTCGCCCCTCCACTTT.

The chain combines TRBV2 with TRBJ2-7, with 8 bases aligning to TRBD2. Germline V gives CDR1 SNHLY, CDR2 FYNNEI. The CDR3 is 14 amino acids. Unmatched junction bases numbered 6, after V lost 4 bases and J lost 4 bases. The CDR3 sequence: CASSASGRGYEQYF. CDR3 nucleotides: TGTGCCAGCAGTGCAAGCGGGAGAGGATACGAGCAGTACTTC.